The T cell receptor (beta chain) under discussion was sequenced for a study of T cells after yellow fever vaccination. In its sample, this clonotype was seen many times. The antigen is undetermined. The CDR3 is made up of 16 amino acids. With 6 bases clipped from V and 3 bases from J, the junction kept 10 bases outside the gene matches. Study-wide points: Abundant bulk-derived clonotypes could contaminate FACS-sorted repertoires. A minor fraction of clonotypes spanned both CD4 and CD8 compartments.

The study made its TCR cDNA through 5'RACE template switching. That step introduced a universal primer site along with UMIs. TCRdb re-called the 5' RACE reads with MiXCR, one entry per CDR3 protein. The table records some 250,000 distinct CDR3 sequences, 3.6% of them present only once. Sample: PBMCs, taken 15 days after the yellow fever booster vaccination. The genes are TRBV12-3 or TRBV12-4 and TRBJ2-3, with TRBD2 matching 9 bases. The source of this sequence is a man aged 18-30 years who received the YFV17D yellow fever vaccine. The CDR3 DNA is TGTGCCAGCAGCTTTGCAGGCGGGGGGGGTACAGATACGCAGTATTTT. Amino acid sequence: CASSFAGGGGTDTQYF.